Presented here are 13 T cell receptor beta chains from one specimen sequenced in a study of T cell repertoires in aging, cancer and after chemotherapy. Amplification of TCR beta used genomic DNA extracted from peripheral blood. TRB rearrangements spanning V, D and J were amplified using mixed TRB-A/B primers. TCRdb reanalysed the multiplex PCR reads using MiXCR and keeps one entry per CDR3 protein. The table records about 4,500 distinct CDR3 sequences, less than 65% of them present only once. Source material: blood. These receptors originate from a human donor with a solid tumor.

V usage is TRBV20-1 and J usage is TRBJ1-1; D call uncertain. Germline-derived CDR1 and CDR2 are DFQATT and SNEGSKA (reference sequence). This CDR3 comprises 12 residues. The ends were cut back, 5 bases at V and 6 bases at J, with 13 bases in the middle. CDR3 sequence (DNA): TGCAGTGCTGTCGAGCCGGGCGCTGAAGCTTTCTTT. It codes for CSAVEPGAEAFF.

This chain joins TRBV20-1 and TRBJ2-1; 8 bases line up with TRBD1. The CDR3 spans 14 residues. CDR1 is DFQATT, CDR2 SNEGSKA, per germline (reference sequence). V lost 2 bases, J lost 10 bases, and 10 bases stayed unmatched. The CDR3 DNA reads TGCAGTGCTAGAAGGACAGGGCCAACCAACGAGCAGTTCTTC. The encoded protein is CSARRTGPTNEQFF.

The table lists this clonotype with a few counts. The V and J genes are TRBV29-1 and TRBJ1-2; D remains unclear. Between the trimmed V and J ends, which lost 0 bases and 3 bases, there was a span of 2 bases. The germline CDR1 and CDR2 sequences are SQVTM and ANQGSEA. CDR3 length: 11 residues. This CDR3 reads CSVEEYYGYTF. The CDR3 DNA follows: TGCAGCGTTGAAGAGTACTATGGCTACACCTTC.

The chain couples TRBV6-6 to TRBJ2-3; D may be TRBD1 or TRBD2 (5 bases each). This CDR3 contains 13 residues. V lost 11 bases to trimming and J lost 2 bases, with 14 bases between them. CDR1 is MNHNY and CDR2 is SVGAGI in the germline V gene (reference sequence). The CDR3 bases are TGTGCCTCCGAGGGACCCTTCACAGATACGCAGTATTTT. It is translated as CASEGPFTDTQYF.

This clonotype was seen a few times. The chain joins TRBV6-5 to TRBJ2-7; 12 bases align to TRBD2. The CDR3 runs to 18 residues. The J segment lost 0 bases and the V segment lost 5 bases, leaving 11 bases of the junction unmatched. The germline gives CDR1 MNHEY, CDR2 SVGAGI. As DNA, the CDR3 is TGTGCCAGCAGTCGATCTACGCCGGGACTAGCGGGCTCCTACGAGCAGTACTTC. The encoded protein is CASSRSTPGLAGSYEQYF.

The chain couples TRBV6-5 to TRBJ2-3; D remains ambiguous. Trimming took 5 bases from V and 2 from J, leaving 11 bases between them. The CDR3 length is 14 residues. CDR1 and CDR2 from the germline V gene are MNHEY and SVGAGI. This chain's CDR3 is CASSEKDPTDTQYF. The CDR3 bases are TGTGCCAGCAGTGAAAAAGATCCCACAGATACGCAGTATTTT.

This chain links TRBV18 with TRBJ1-2; the D gene is possibly TRBD1 (5 bases). CDR1 and CDR2 from the germline V gene are KGHSH and LQKENI. Trimming removed 1 base from V and 2 bases from J, with 5 bases in between. CDR3 length equals 13 residues. The CDR3 is CASSPQGNYGYTF. DNA of the CDR3: TGTGCCAGCTCACCACAGGGGAACTATGGCTACACCTTC.

This clonotype was picked up one time. This chain uses TRBV6-1 with TRBJ1-4, with a possible D match to TRBD1 (5 bases). CDR3 size: 13 residues. The germline V gene encodes CDR1 MNHNS and CDR2 SASEGT. The V end lost 6 bases, the J end lost 5 bases, and 10 bases lay between the germline ends. CDR3 residues: CASSLGDNEKLFF. The CDR3 nucleotides are TGTGCCAGCAGCTTGGGGGACAATGAAAAACTGTTTTTT.

The V call is TRBV7-9, the J call TRBJ1-4; no definite D call. There are 13 residues in the CDR3. From germline, CDR1 is SEHNR and CDR2 FQNEAQ (reference sequence). V was clipped by 4 bases and J by 4 bases, with 7 bases between them. The CDR3 DNA follows: TGTGCCAGCAGCTCAATAGTTAATGAAAAACTGTTTTTT. This codes for CASSSIVNEKLFF. Using reference TRBV7-9 and TRBJ1-4 for the parts outside the CDR3, the full variable domain is DTGVSQNPRHKITKRGQNVTFRCDPISEHNRLYWYRQTLGQGPEFLTYFQNEAQLEKSRLLSDRFSAERPKGSFSTLEIQRTEQGDSAMYLCASSSIVNEKLFFGSGTQLSVL.

This clonotype was detected only once. The chain uses TRBV6-1 and TRBJ2-7; TRBD2 aligns across 9 bases. Unmatched junction bases numbered 4, after V lost 4 bases and J lost 3 bases. This CDR3 is built from 14 residues. The V gene's germline CDR1 is MNHNS and CDR2 SASEGT. DNA for the CDR3: TGTGCCAGCAGTGTAGCGGGGGTTAACTACGAGCAGTACTTC. Protein sequence: CASSVAGVNYEQYF.

V gene TRBV5-4 combines with J gene TRBJ1-2; D call uncertain. The germline CDR1 and CDR2 sequences are SGHNT and YYREEE (reference sequence). This CDR3 is built from 11 residues. V lost 2 bases and J 5 bases, leaving 4 bases between the germline ends. The CDR3 sequence: CASSLMYGYTF. DNA for the CDR3: TGTGCCAGCAGCTTAATGTATGGCTACACCTTC.

Only one count was recorded for this clonotype. The rearrangement joins TRBV12-3 or TRBV12-4 to TRBJ1-5, with D perhaps matching TRBD1 (6 bases). The germline V and J ends were trimmed by 8 bases and 1 base, with 12 bases remaining between them. CDR3 length equals 14 residues. The CDR3 region is CASGLDRSNQPQHF. CDR3 DNA sequence: TGTGCCAGCGGACTGGACAGAAGCAATCAGCCCCAGCATTTT.

This sequence joins TRBV19 and TRBJ2-3; TRBD2 aligns across 10 bases. V was clipped by 4 bases and J by 1 base; unmatched bases: 2. Germline values: CDR1 LNHDA, CDR2 SQIVND (reference sequence). This CDR3 comprises 15 residues. The chain's CDR3 is CASSKTSGRTDTQYF. In DNA, the CDR3 is TGTGCCAGTAGTAAGACTAGCGGGCGCACAGATACGCAGTATTTT.